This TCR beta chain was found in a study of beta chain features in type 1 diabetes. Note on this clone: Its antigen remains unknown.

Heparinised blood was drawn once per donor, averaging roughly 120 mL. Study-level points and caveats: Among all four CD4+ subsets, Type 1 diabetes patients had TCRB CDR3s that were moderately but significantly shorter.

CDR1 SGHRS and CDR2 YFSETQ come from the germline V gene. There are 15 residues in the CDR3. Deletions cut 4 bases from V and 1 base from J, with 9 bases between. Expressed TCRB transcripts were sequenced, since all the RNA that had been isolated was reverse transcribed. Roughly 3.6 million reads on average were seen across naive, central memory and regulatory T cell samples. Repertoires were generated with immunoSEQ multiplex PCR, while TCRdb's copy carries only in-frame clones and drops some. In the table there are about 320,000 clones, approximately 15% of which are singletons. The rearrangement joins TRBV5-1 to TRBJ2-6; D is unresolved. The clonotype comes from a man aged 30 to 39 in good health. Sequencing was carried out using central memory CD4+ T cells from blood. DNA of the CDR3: TGCGCCAGCAGCCCAGGCCAGTCTGGGGCCAACGTCCTGACTTTC. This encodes CASSPGQSGANVLTF.